The 31 T cell receptor beta chains below were found in one sample sequenced in a study of tumor-infiltrating lymphocytes in primary liver carcinoma. Researchers drew blood RNA from unsorted whole blood and extracted germline DNA as well. TCR beta cDNA was made from approximately 500 ng total RNA with a constant-region primer. ARM-PCR, slightly modified, supplied the TCR beta libraries through three nested multiplex PCR rounds. Two initial PCR rounds of approximately 10 cycles each paired TRBV1-TRBV30 forward primers with a C-beta reverse primer. TCRdb fed the multiplex PCR reads into MiXCR, producing one record per CDR3 protein. The sample lists under 200,000 distinct CDR3 sequences; about 61% were seen once. The sequencing input was peripheral blood. These TCRs come from a woman aged 60-75 years with primary liver carcinoma and hepatitis B virus infection.

A remark on this clonotype: At one end, the junction sequence differs from germline, possibly due to a read error. The chain combines TRBV11-2 with TRBJ2-5; no definite D call. Germline loops: CDR1 SGHAT, CDR2 FQNNGV. This CDR3 spans 12 amino acids. In DNA form, the CDR3 reads TGTGCCAGCAGCTCATCACAAGAGACACAGTACTTC. Protein: CASSSSQETQYF.

This clonotype was detected only a few times. Here the CDR3 reads CASSSGDIRVNTEAFF. The CDR3, as DNA: TGTGCCAGCAGCTCAGGGGACATTCGGGTGAACACTGAAGCTTTCTTT. V and J are TRBV25-1 and TRBJ1-1, with a tentative D call TRBD1 (6 bases). Germline CDR1 reads MGHDK; CDR2 reads SYGVNS. V lost 6 bases to trimming and J lost 0 bases, with 17 bases between them. The length of the CDR3 is 16 residues. Full variable domain (missing parts from reference TRBV25-1 and TRBJ1-1): EADIYQTPRYLVIGTGKKITLECSQTMGHDKMYWYQQDPGMELHLIHYSYGVNSTEKGDLSSESTVSRIRTEHFPLTLESARPSHTSQYLCASSSGDIRVNTEAFFGQGTRLTVV.

For this clonotype: No conserved phenylalanine or tryptophan is present at the end of the CDR3, so a read error is the likely explanation. V is TRBV11-1 and J is TRBJ2-3, with D possibly being TRBD1 (6 bases). This CDR3 region has 15 residues. Deletions cut 4 bases from V and 3 bases from J, with 14 bases between. The germline V gene has CDR1 SGHAT and CDR2 FQDESV (reference sequence). The CDR3 loop is CASSWGKGDTDTQYL. The CDR3 DNA follows: TGTGCCAGCAGCTGGGGAAAGGGGGATACAGATACGCAGTATTTA.

This chain uses TRBV6-6 with TRBJ2-3, with D unclear. The germline CDR1 and CDR2 sequences are MNHNY and SVGAGI (reference sequence). This CDR3 region has 17 residues. Trimming pared 5 bases from V and 0 bases from J, leaving 18 bases between. The CDR3 region is CASSHWLGMGSTDTQYF. For the CDR3, the DNA is TGTGCCAGCAGTCATTGGTTGGGCATGGGAAGCACAGATACGCAGTATTTT.

Turning to this clonotype: Because it lacks the conserved phenylalanine or tryptophan at the end, this CDR3 is likely a read error. CDR3 nucleotides: TGTACCAGCAACCGCACAGGAACCTACGAGCAGTACCTC. It is translated as CTSNRTGTYEQYL. The chain uses TRBV11-2 and TRBJ2-7, with D maybe TRBD1 (5 bases). The V gene's germline CDR1 is SGHAT and CDR2 FQNNGV. CDR3 length equals 13 residues.

Note on this clonotype: Given the absence of the conserved phenylalanine or tryptophan at the CDR3 end, a read error is likely. The rearrangement links TRBV11-1 to TRBJ2-2; 11 positions agree with TRBD2. The CDR3 has 16 residues. CDR1 is SGHAT, CDR2 FQDESV, per germline (reference sequence). The CDR3: CAGSLSGRAHTGELFI. CDR3 DNA sequence: TGTGCCGGCAGCCTTAGCGGGAGGGCCCACACCGGGGAGCTGTTTATT.

In this sample, this clonotype turned up many times. The rearrangement uses TRBV29-1 and TRBJ1-4, with D possibly TRBD1 on 5 matching bases. CDR1 and CDR2 (germline): SQVTM, ANQGSEA. The CDR3 has 12 residues. Trimming left V 6 bases short and J 3 bases short, with 8 bases between. The CDR3 spells CSVQVANEKLFF. In DNA form, the CDR3 reads TGCAGCGTACAGGTGGCTAATGAAAAACTGTTTTTT.

This clonotype was found once. The chain is built from TRBV11-2 and TRBJ2-5; D is perhaps TRBD1 or TRBD2 (6 bases each). V shed 2 bases and J shed 12 bases, with 19 bases lying between them. This CDR3 comprises 14 residues. Germline V CDR1 and CDR2: SGHAT, FQNNGV. The CDR3 sequence is CASSLTPEGETKYF. The CDR3, as DNA: TGTGCCAGCAGCTTAACCCCGGAGGGGGAAACCAAGTACTTC.

The table lists this clonotype with a count of one. Since no conserved phenylalanine or tryptophan closes the CDR3, a read error is the likely cause. The CDR3 coding sequence is TGTGCCAGCAGCTTAGGGGGATGGGGGCCCAACAATGAGCAGTTCCTC. Translated: CASSLGGWGPNNEQFL. The rearrangement uses TRBV11-2 and TRBJ2-1; TRBD1 might be the D (6 bases). Germline CDR1 is SGHAT and CDR2 is FQNNGV. The CDR3 is 16 amino acids. V was cut by 1 base and J by 5 bases, with 15 bases left in between.

This clonotype was picked up many times. V is TRBV6-5 and J is TRBJ2-3, with TRBD2 matching 10 bases. CDR1 and CDR2 from the germline V gene are MNHEY and SVGAGI. With V trimmed by 5 bases and J by 6 bases, 8 bases remained unmatched. The CDR3 runs to 15 residues. CDR3 in DNA: TGTGCCAGCAGTGGCCTAGCGGGAGTGAAGGATACGCAGTATTTT. It encodes CASSGLAGVKDTQYF.

The chain links TRBV12-3 or TRBV12-4 to TRBJ2-3, with D tentatively TRBD2 (6 bases). Trimming left V 6 bases short and J 3 bases short, with 19 bases between. The length of the CDR3 is 16 residues. CDR3 loop: CASSPTGREWTDTQYF. The DNA of the CDR3 is TGTGCCAGCAGCCCCACCGGCCGGGAGTGGACAGATACGCAGTATTTT.

This clonotype was found once. The CDR3 end shows no conserved phenylalanine or tryptophan, and so a read error is likely. The chain's CDR3 is CANNLQGYTEAFY. Written as DNA, the CDR3 is TGTGCCAACAATCTCCAGGGTTACACTGAAGCTTTCTAT. The gene calls are TRBV28 and TRBJ1-1, with D possibly matching TRBD1 (5 bases). V lost 10 bases and J lost 3, with 15 bases in between. This CDR3 is 13 amino acids long. Germline CDR1 and CDR2: MDHEN and SYDVKM.

This clonotype came up a few times. Its ends do not fully match the called genes, so a read error is possible. V usage is TRBV6-5 and J usage is TRBJ2-7; D is possibly TRBD1 (5 bases). This CDR3 region has 13 residues. Per the germline V gene, CDR1 is MNHEY and CDR2 is SVGAGI. The CDR3 loop is CAGSLGASYEQYF. The DNA of the CDR3 is TGTGCCGGCAGCCTTGGGGCAAGCTACGAGCAGTACTTC.

Points on this clonotype: A much bigger clone sits one base away, suggesting this may be a read error. The chain has TRBV4-1 and TRBJ2-1; unclear D gene. The germline gives CDR1 MGHRA, CDR2 YSYEKL. The CDR3 contains 14 residues. The chain's CDR3 is CANSQPTRYNEQFF. DNA for the CDR3: TGCGCCAACAGCCAACCAACACGTTACAATGAGCAGTTCTTC.

The gene calls are TRBV6-6 and TRBJ1-2; D not certain. This CDR3 comprises 14 residues. Germline V CDR1 and CDR2: MNHNY, SVGAGI (reference sequence). V dropped 8 bases and J dropped 4 bases, with 17 bases sitting between them. As DNA, the CDR3 is TGTGCCAGCTGCCACTTTCTTTCAGCCTATGGCTACACCTTC. Translated, it gives CASCHFLSAYGYTF.

As for this clonotype: A much bigger clone sits one base away, suggesting this may be a read error. The chain joins TRBV6-2 or TRBV6-3 to TRBJ2-7; 10 bases are a match to TRBD2. Germline CDR1 is MNHEY and CDR2 is SVGEGT. The CDR3 length is 14 residues. CDR3 residues: CDSSLAGAYYEQYF. Here the CDR3 DNA reads TGTGACAGCAGTCTAGCGGGAGCCTACTACGAGCAGTACTTC.

This clonotype was seen ten or more times. The rearrangement uses TRBV6-1 and TRBJ2-1; possible D gene TRBD2, 6 bases. Germline assignment: CDR1 MNHNS and CDR2 SASEGT. CDR3 length equals 16 residues. V was pared by 4 bases and J by 1 base, with 14 bases between. The CDR3 region is CASSVSPAGSYNEQFF. The CDR3 DNA reads as TGTGCCAGCAGTGTCTCCCCTGCGGGGTCCTACAATGAGCAGTTCTTC.

Many counts were recorded for this clonotype. The chain couples TRBV12-3 or TRBV12-4 to TRBJ2-5; D not resolved. The V gene lost 3 bases and the J gene lost 5 bases, with 4 bases spanning the gap. The CDR3 covers 11 residues. In nucleotides, the CDR3 is TGTGCCAGCAGTTTCTACGAGACCCAGTACTTC. Protein: CASSFYETQYF.

As concerns this clonotype: Given a much more abundant clone one base away, this may be a read error. V usage is TRBV12-3 or TRBV12-4 and J usage is TRBJ2-6; TRBD2 is a possible D gene (6 bases). The CDR3 extends over 15 amino acids. The CDR3 coding sequence is TGTGCCAGCAGTTTAAGGAGGGCTGGGGCCAGCGTCCTGACTTTC. As protein: CASSLRRAGASVLTF.

Points on this clonotype: This could be a read error, since a much larger clone is one nucleotide away. The V and J genes are TRBV4-1 and TRBJ1-5; D is ambiguous. The CDR3 loop spans 15 amino acids. Germline loops: CDR1 MGHRA, CDR2 YSYEKL. CDR3 loop: CACSQVGHSNQPQHF. CDR3 sequence (DNA): TGCGCCTGCAGCCAAGTGGGTCATAGCAATCAGCCCCAGCATTTT.

This clonotype was seen at least ten times. This sequence joins TRBV11-2 and TRBJ2-7, with D perhaps given as TRBD1 or TRBD2 (5 bases each). Trimming removed 2 bases at V and 0 bases at J, with 8 bases between. Germline assignment: CDR1 SGHAT and CDR2 FQNNGV. The CDR3 runs to 14 residues. This chain's CDR3 is CASSLQGTSYEQYF. In DNA form, the CDR3 reads TGTGCCAGCAGCTTACAAGGGACCTCCTACGAGCAGTACTTC.

This clonotype appeared many times. This chain uses TRBV6-6 with TRBJ2-2; D remains unclear. The CDR3 totals 12 residues. The V end was cut by 7 bases, the J end by 5 bases, with 8 bases between. CDR1 is MNHNY, CDR2 SVGAGI, per germline (reference sequence). CDR3 residues: CASTPLTGELFF. CDR3 DNA sequence: TGTGCCAGCACCCCATTGACCGGGGAGCTGTTTTTT.

Comments on this clonotype: Likely a read error: the CDR3 ends without its conserved phenylalanine or tryptophan. V usage is TRBV11-2 and J usage is TRBJ2-5; D not certain. CDR3 length: 20 amino acids. Germline CDR1 and CDR2: SGHAT and FQNNGV. V lost 1 base and J lost 2, with 26 bases in between. The CDR3 DNA is TGTGCCAGCAGCTTAGGCCTAAGCCCGACAAGTGGTGGGTGGCAAGAGACCCAGTACTCC. It yields the protein CASSLGLSPTSGGWQETQYS.

In its sample, this clonotype was seen many times. The CDR3 nucleotides read TGTGCCAGCAGCAGGGGGTACACCGGGGAGCTGTTTTTT. Amino acids: CASSRGYTGELFF. V usage is TRBV6-2 or TRBV6-3 and J usage is TRBJ2-2; 7 bases line up with TRBD1. There are 13 residues in the CDR3. Germline V gene sequence: CDR1 MNHEY, CDR2 SVGEGT. V shed 6 bases and J 3 bases; nucleotides not matched to a gene: 1.

A word on this clonotype: The junction departs from the called germline gene at one end, perhaps through a read error. This rearrangement joins TRBV11-3 to TRBJ2-6; D gene unclear. The CDR3 totals 14 residues. Per the germline V gene, CDR1 is SGHNT and CDR2 is YENEEA. CDR3 nucleotide sequence: TGTGCCAGCAGCCCACGGGCTGGGACCAACGTCCTGACTTTC. As protein: CASSPRAGTNVLTF.

This clonotype has ten or more counts. The chain carries TRBV6-5 and TRBJ2-2; D is possibly TRBD1 (6 bases). V was shortened by 0 bases and J by 1 base, with 9 bases between the two germline ends. The germline CDR1 and CDR2 sequences are MNHEY and SVGAGI. This CDR3 spans 16 amino acids. The CDR3 coding sequence is TGTGCCAGCAGTTACTCTCTGGGACAGAACACCGGGGAGCTGTTTTTT. Amino acid sequence: CASSYSLGQNTGELFF.

This clonotype was seen once. One end of the junction varies from germline; a read error may be responsible. The CDR3 sequence is CAISIELGGYLNTEAFF. In DNA form, the CDR3 reads TGTGCCATCAGCATAGAGCTCGGGGGTTATTTGAACACTGAAGCTTTCTTT. The V and J genes are TRBV11-2 and TRBJ1-1, with a weak D call TRBD1 (5 bases). Germline V gene lookup returns CDR1 SGHAT and CDR2 FQNNGV. The CDR3 sequence is 17 residues long.

The chain carries TRBV19 and TRBJ1-5; D is unclear. The V gene's germline CDR1 is LNHDA and CDR2 SQIVND (reference sequence). V was shortened by 4 bases and J by 3 bases, with 13 bases between the two germline ends. The length of the CDR3 is 15 residues. CDR3 nucleotide sequence: TGTGCCAGTAGTAAATTTCGACATACCAATCAGCCCCAGCATTTT. Translated, it gives CASSKFRHTNQPQHF.

This clonotype has a count of ten or more. The chain carries TRBV4-1 and TRBJ2-2, with D perhaps being TRBD1 or TRBD2 (7 bases each). The ends were cut back, 0 bases at V and 6 bases at J, with 14 bases in the middle. CDR3 size: 16 residues. Germline values: CDR1 MGHRA, CDR2 YSYEKL. DNA for the CDR3: TGCGCCAGCAGCCAAGAAGGGGGAGGGGGCGCCGGGGAGCTGTTTTTT. Protein: CASSQEGGGGAGELFF.

On this clonotype itself: Just one base apart from a much larger clone, this may be a read error. CDR3 loop: CACSDGLAPQETQYF. In DNA, the CDR3 is TGTGCCTGCAGTGATGGCCTAGCGCCGCAAGAGACCCAGTACTTC. V and J are TRBV30 and TRBJ2-5; D is possibly TRBD2 (6 bases). Germline CDR1 is GTSNPN and CDR2 is SVGIG (reference sequence). There are 15 residues in the CDR3. The variable domain in full, with the rest retrieved from reference TRBV30 and TRBJ2-5, is SQTIHQWPATLVQPVGSPLSLECTVEGTSNPNLYWYRQAAGRGLQLLFYSVGIGQISSEVPQNLSASRPQDRQFILSSKKLLLSDSGFYLCACSDGLAPQETQYFGPGTRLLVL.

Concerning this clonotype: This CDR3 is missing its conserved last phenylalanine or tryptophan, likely due to a read error. Because the CDR3's place on the DNA is in doubt, the DNA is left out and the CDR3 is given as listed by TCRdb. This CDR3 reads CASSFGRVQFL. The V gene is TRBV11-2, the J gene TRBJ2-1; no check of the table's D call, TRBD1, against the DNA was made. The CDR3 spans 11 amino acids, including both terminal residues. From germline, CDR1 is SGHAT and CDR2 FQNNGV.